There are many counts of the clone carrying this TCR beta chain. The source of the sample is a study of blood T cell repertoires in COVID-19. In the original workflow: Amplification of reference gene primers was used by the study to estimate nucleated cell counts. Generated by immunoSEQ multiplex PCR, the TCRdb table keeps only in-frame clones and is missing some. V, J and clone size are taken as reported in that table, and D and trimming were inferred from the DNA itself. The sample lists under 250,000 clones, about 80% occurring once. Germline V gene lookup returns CDR1 MNHEY and CDR2 SMNVEV (reference sequence). The V end was cut by 3 bases, the J end by 7 bases, with 12 bases between. This CDR3 spans 14 amino acids.

This sequence joins TRBV27 and TRBJ2-2; unclear D gene. This TCR came from a middle-aged man with active or convalescent COVID-19. The sample consisted of peripheral blood. CDR3 sequence reads: CASSFNVRGGELFF. CDR3 DNA: TGTGCCAGCAGTTTTAACGTGCGTGGCGGGGAGCTGTTTTTT.